Below are 27 T cell receptor beta chains sequenced from a single sample in a study of T-cell memory formation after mild COVID-19. A single record per CDR3 protein comes from TCRdb applying MiXCR to the 5' RACE reads. The table has some 280,000 distinct CDR3 sequences, 15% to 20% seen once; the top ten hold 23%. What was sequenced was PBMCs or a T cell subset sorted from them (not recorded which). The receptor source for this set is a young man who had mild COVID-19 (a few samples of this study predate the infection). Cell type and time point are not known.

This clonotype was recorded only once. V and J are TRBV14 and TRBJ2-2; D may be TRBD2 (5 bases). CDR3 length: 15 residues. The ends were cut back, 4 bases at V and 8 bases at J, with 17 bases in the middle. The germline V gene encodes CDR1 SGHDN and CDR2 FVKESK. DNA of the CDR3: TGTGCCAGCAGCCCCATAACTAGGACTGCGGGGGAGCTGTTTTTT. Encoded protein: CASSPITRTAGELFF.

This clonotype was seen only a few times. The rearrangement uses TRBV5-1 and TRBJ1-1, with D perhaps TRBD1 (5 bases). CDR1 SGHRS and CDR2 YFSETQ come from the germline V gene. Trimming removed 4 bases at V and 4 bases at J, with 11 bases between. This CDR3 is 13 amino acids long. CDR3 amino acids: CASSPRGPTEAFF. The CDR3, as DNA: TGCGCCAGCAGCCCCCGGGGACCCACTGAAGCTTTCTTT.

This clonotype was observed a handful of times. The chain joins TRBV7-9 to TRBJ2-1; the D call may be TRBD1 or TRBD2 (5 bases each). The CDR3 sequence is 12 residues long. Trimming left V 2 bases short and J 9 bases short, with 8 bases between. Germline CDR1 reads SEHNR; CDR2 reads FQNEAQ (reference sequence). For the CDR3, the DNA is TGTGCCAGCAGCTTATCAGGGACTGAGCAGTTCTTC. Protein product: CASSLSGTEQFF.

The chain joins TRBV11-3 to TRBJ2-5; D possibly corresponds to TRBD1 (8 bases). Trimming took off 5 bases at V and 0 bases at J, with 16 bases between the two ends. The germline gives CDR1 SGHNT, CDR2 YENEEA. The CDR3 loop spans 16 amino acids. The CDR3 region is CASSPGQGGYQETQYF. CDR3 bases: TGTGCCAGCAGCCCAGGACAGGGAGGGTACCAAGAGACCCAGTACTTC.

J is TRBJ2-7 and V is TRBV20-1; TRBD2 matches at 8 bases. CDR1 is DFQATT, CDR2 SNEGSKA, per germline (reference sequence). The CDR3 extends over 15 amino acids. V dropped 2 bases and J dropped 0; count of bases not matched to a gene: 6. The CDR3 DNA sequence: TGCAGTGCTAGATCGGCGGGGGGTAACTCCTACGAGCAGTACTTC. As protein: CSARSAGGNSYEQYF.

The chain is built from TRBV29-1 and TRBJ1-2; D unclear. This CDR3 is built from 12 residues. Looked up from germline, CDR1 is SQVTM and CDR2 is ANQGSEA. V lost 4 bases, J lost 5 bases, and 11 bases lay in between. CDR3 in DNA: TGCAGCGTTGCGAGACGGGAATATGGCTACACCTTC. Its protein product is CSVARREYGYTF.

This clonotype has only a few counts. The V call is TRBV6-1, the J call TRBJ2-2; D is ambiguous. The CDR3 covers 13 residues. The germline gives CDR1 MNHNS, CDR2 SASEGT. Trimming took 5 bases from V and 1 from J, leaving 5 bases between them. In nucleotides, the CDR3 is TGTGCCAGCAGTAGATTGAACACCGGGGAGCTGTTTTTT. It is translated as CASSRLNTGELFF.

This chain uses TRBV20-1 with TRBJ1-1, with 11 bases identical to TRBD1. Per germline, CDR1 DFQATT and CDR2 SNEGSKA (reference sequence). This CDR3 comprises 14 residues. V was clipped by 6 bases and J by 5 bases; unmatched bases: 8. The DNA of the CDR3 is TGCAGTGCGACAGGACAGGGGGCGAGGACTGAAGCTTTCTTT. Protein product: CSATGQGARTEAFF.

This clonotype occurred many times. The rearrangement joins TRBV7-6 to TRBJ2-1, with D hard to call. Germline CDR1 reads SGHVS; CDR2 reads FNYEAQ. Trimming pared 5 bases from V and 9 bases from J, leaving 14 bases between. This CDR3 has 13 amino acids. CDR3 sequence: CASSRVYEVEQFF. CDR3 DNA sequence: TGTGCCAGCAGCCGCGTTTATGAGGTTGAGCAGTTCTTC.

There are many counts of this clonotype. The chain combines TRBV5-1 with TRBJ2-5; 7 positions agree with TRBD2. Per germline, CDR1 SGHRS and CDR2 YFSETQ. The V segment lost 5 bases and the J segment 5 bases; nucleotides outside the gene matches: 15. This CDR3 contains 16 residues. The CDR3 nucleotides read TGCGCCAGCAGTCGCGGTAACTCGGGGGGAATGGAGACCCAGTACTTC. This translates into CASSRGNSGGMETQYF.

The rearrangement uses TRBV4-3 and TRBJ2-1; D not certain. The CDR3 loop spans 16 amino acids. Germline-derived CDR1 and CDR2 are LGHNA and YSLEER. The V end lost 0 bases, the J end lost 0 bases, and 9 bases lay between the germline ends. DNA for the CDR3: TGCGCCAGCAGCCAAGATCGATGGGACTCCTACAATGAGCAGTTCTTC. The encoded protein is CASSQDRWDSYNEQFF.

This clonotype was seen ten or more times. The chain is built from TRBV5-6 and TRBJ2-1; the match to TRBD2 covers 7 bases. CDR3 size: 16 residues. The V gene's germline CDR1 is SGHDT and CDR2 YYEEEE. The V gene end was trimmed by 4 bases and the J gene end by 0 bases; junction bases not matched to a gene: 7. The CDR3 DNA sequence: TGTGCCAGCAGCGGGGTGGCGGGGGACTCCTACAATGAGCAGTTCTTC. It translates to CASSGVAGDSYNEQFF.

The CDR3 DNA sequence: TGTGCCAGCAGCTTTCTCGACAGGGGCGGTGGCTACACCTTC. It codes for CASSFLDRGGGYTF. The V gene is TRBV5-6, the J gene TRBJ1-2; 8 positions match TRBD1. This CDR3 has 14 amino acids. Unmatched junction bases numbered 7, after V lost 2 bases and J lost 7 bases. The germline V gene has CDR1 SGHDT and CDR2 YYEEEE.

The V call is TRBV10-3, the J call TRBJ2-3, with 12 bases fitting TRBD1. The V gene's germline CDR1 is ENHRY and CDR2 SYGVKD. The CDR3 is made up of 15 amino acids. After removal of 8 bases from V and 6 bases from J, the junction contained 9 bases not matched to a gene. The CDR3 DNA reads TGTGCCATCGCGGGGGACAGGGGGCGGACTGATACGCAGTATTTT. The encoded protein is CAIAGDRGRTDTQYF.

This clonotype was detected ten times or more. This chain links TRBV15 with TRBJ1-1; D perhaps matches TRBD1 (5 bases). This CDR3 region has 14 residues. V dropped 1 base and J dropped 4 bases, with 10 bases sitting between them. Germline V CDR1 and CDR2: LNHNV, YYDKDF (reference sequence). The CDR3 loop is CATSRVTASTEAFF. In nucleotides, the CDR3 is TGTGCCACCAGCAGAGTGACAGCCAGCACTGAAGCTTTCTTT.

This clonotype was observed a few times. This sequence joins TRBV4-1 and TRBJ1-2; 10 bases are a match to TRBD1. The CDR3 consists of 17 residues. The V gene end was trimmed by 3 bases and the J gene end by 5 bases; junction bases not matched to a gene: 12. Germline V gene lookup returns CDR1 MGHRA and CDR2 YSYEKL. CDR3 nucleotide sequence: TGCGCCAGCAGCCATTACTTCCGGGACAGGGGAAGTTATGGCTACACCTTC. It encodes CASSHYFRDRGSYGYTF.

The J gene is TRBJ2-5, the V gene TRBV29-1; the D is unclear. There are 13 residues in the CDR3. In germline, CDR1 is SQVTM, CDR2 ANQGSEA. Trimming left V 4 bases short and J 0 bases short, with 9 bases between. The CDR3 coding sequence is TGCAGCGTTGCCAGGACCGACCAAGAGACCCAGTACTTC. It encodes CSVARTDQETQYF.

This rearrangement joins TRBV12-3 or TRBV12-4 to TRBJ1-2, with TRBD1 matching 7 bases. V shed 8 bases, J shed 6 bases, and the junction held 9 bases outside the gene matches. The CDR3 contains 13 residues. DNA for the CDR3: TGTGCCAGCGCTGGTAGGGGGCTCGATGGCTACACCTTC. It yields the protein CASAGRGLDGYTF.

The V gene is TRBV11-2, the J gene TRBJ2-3; no clear D gene. Germline V gene lookup returns CDR1 SGHAT and CDR2 FQNNGV. V lost 3 bases and J 2 bases, leaving 12 bases between the germline ends. CDR3 length: 15 amino acids. CDR3 protein: CASSFGQTYTDTQYF. Written as DNA, the CDR3 is TGTGCCAGCAGCTTCGGGCAGACATACACAGATACGCAGTATTTT.

For this clonotype: At one end the junction does not follow the germline gene, possibly because of a read error. The V call is TRBV27, the J call TRBJ1-1; possible D gene TRBD1, 5 bases. This CDR3 is 11 amino acids long. Germline V gene lookup returns CDR1 MNHEY and CDR2 SMNVEV (reference sequence). CDR3 bases: TGTGCCAGCGTGGGTTTACGGGGTGGGGCTTTT. Protein product: CASVGLRGGAF.

The chain couples TRBV7-2 to TRBJ1-5; the D is unclear. Trimming took 1 base from V and 5 from J, leaving 9 bases between them. CDR3 size: 14 residues. The germline CDR1 and CDR2 sequences are SGHTA and FQGNSA. CDR3 in amino acids: CASSLVSTDQPQHF. CDR3 in DNA: TGTGCCAGCAGCTTAGTATCCACGGATCAGCCCCAGCATTTT.

V usage is TRBV28 and J usage is TRBJ2-6; 9 bases line up with TRBD1. This CDR3 has 17 residues. V was clipped by 5 bases and J by 0 bases; unmatched bases: 5. The germline CDR1 and CDR2 sequences are MDHEN and SYDVKM. CDR3 loop: CASSPRTGVSGANVLTF. CDR3 DNA: TGTGCCAGCAGTCCCCGGACAGGGGTCTCTGGGGCCAACGTCCTGACTTTC.

The V and J genes are TRBV27 and TRBJ1-1; weak D call: TRBD1 (5 bases). Germline CDR1 reads MNHEY; CDR2 reads SMNVEV (reference sequence). V lost 6 bases to trimming and J lost 4 bases, with 12 bases between them. The CDR3 runs to 13 residues. CDR3 sequence: CASSLGAGTEAFF. CDR3 DNA: TGTGCCAGCAGCCTAGGGGCCGGCACTGAAGCTTTCTTT.

The J gene is TRBJ2-7, the V gene TRBV20-1; 8 bases agree with TRBD1. Germline assignment: CDR1 DFQATT and CDR2 SNEGSKA (reference sequence). This CDR3 contains 15 residues. Trimming took 1 base from V and 2 from J; bases not matched to a gene: 7. This chain's CDR3 is CSARGSGQGPYEQYF. The CDR3 bases are TGCAGTGCTAGAGGGTCAGGACAGGGTCCCTACGAGCAGTACTTC.

The chain combines TRBV12-3 or TRBV12-4 with TRBJ1-1; 7 nucleotides agree with TRBD1. The trim removed 7 bases at V and 4 bases at J, leaving 6 bases unmatched. CDR3 size: 13 residues. The CDR3 nucleotides read TGTGCCAGCACCCGGACAGGCCTCACTGAAGCTTTCTTT. This translates into CASTRTGLTEAFF.

The chain employs TRBV20-1 and TRBJ2-1, with TRBD1 identical over 7 bases. Losses at the gene ends were 0 bases for V and 6 bases for J; bases not matched to a gene: 2. CDR1 DFQATT and CDR2 SNEGSKA come from the germline V gene (reference sequence). CDR3 length: 13 residues. Written as DNA, the CDR3 is TGCAGTGCTAGAGAAGACAGGGTCAATGAGCAGTTCTTC. Amino acids: CSAREDRVNEQFF.

This chain links TRBV23-1 with TRBJ1-5; 12 nucleotides match TRBD1. TRBV23-1 is designated an ORF whose function remains uncertain. This CDR3 region has 20 residues. The V and J ends lost 3 bases and 0 bases, in that order; junction bases with no gene match: 12. CDR3 amino acids: CASSQLGTGGPEGSNQPQHF. DNA of the CDR3: TGCGCCAGCAGTCAGCTCGGGACAGGGGGCCCCGAGGGTAGCAATCAGCCCCAGCATTTT.